The 25 T cell receptor beta chains below were found in one sample sequenced in a study of shared clonotypes between healthy human individuals. The protocol was immunoSEQ multiplex PCR, while the TCRdb copy is restricted to in-frame clones and leaves out a portion. Here the sample spans 550,000 to 850,000 clones, 55% to 75% being singletons. Material: memory CD4+ T cells sorted from blood. Documented subset: CD45RA-negative fraction. All receptors come from a woman in her twenties or thirties in good health.

V usage is TRBV4-1 and J usage is TRBJ1-6; perhaps TRBD1 as D (5 bases). Trimming pared 1 base from V and 9 bases from J, leaving 16 bases between. The CDR3 contains 16 residues. Germline-derived CDR1 and CDR2 are MGHRA and YSYEKL. The CDR3 region has the DNA TGCGCCAGCAGCCAAGGCGAAGGGGCTGATGGTTCACCCCTCCACTTT. As protein: CASSQGEGADGSPLHF.

This clone has only a few counts. V is TRBV5-1 and J is TRBJ2-1; D not certain. The V gene's germline CDR1 is SGHRS and CDR2 YFSETQ. This CDR3 is 15 amino acids long. V was cut by 4 bases and J by 7 bases, with 18 bases left in between. The CDR3: CASSPSPGPRNEQFF. The DNA for the CDR3 is TGCGCCAGCAGCCCCTCCCCTGGCCCTCGGAATGAGCAGTTCTTC. Full variable domain (remainder filled in from reference TRBV5-1 and TRBJ2-1): KAGVTQTPRYLIKTRGQQVTLSCSPISGHRSVSWYQQTPGQGLQFLFEYFSETQRNKGNFPGRFSGRQFSNSRSEMNVSTLELGDSALYLCASSPSPGPRNEQFFGPGTRLTVL.

On this clone itself: The identical CDR3 is also encoded by other nucleotide sequences in the sample. This chain connects TRBV28 to TRBJ1-5, with no clear D. There are 12 residues in the CDR3. CDR1 is MDHEN, CDR2 SYDVKM, per germline. V shed 3 bases and J shed 7 bases, with 7 bases lying between them. The DNA for the CDR3 is TGTGCCAGCAGTTTGGCGAGGCAGCCCCAGCATTTT. Protein: CASSLARQPQHF. The variable domain in full, with the rest retrieved from reference TRBV28 and TRBJ1-5, is DVKVTQSSRYLVKRTGEKVFLECVQDMDHENMFWYRQDPGLGLRLIYFSYDVKMKEKGDIPEGYSVSREKKERFSLILESASTNQTSMYLCASSLARQPQHFGDGTRLSIL.

V gene TRBV27 combines with J gene TRBJ2-2, with 12 positions matching TRBD2. Germline V CDR1 and CDR2: MNHEY, SMNVEV (reference sequence). The CDR3 is made up of 15 amino acids. The J segment lost 1 base and the V segment lost 7 bases, leaving 1 base of the junction unmatched. DNA of the CDR3: TGTGCCAGCACGGGACTAGCGGGGAACACCGGGGAGCTGTTTTTT. The encoded protein is CASTGLAGNTGELFF.

The chain uses TRBV7-9 and TRBJ2-7; 10 bases agree with TRBD1. This CDR3 spans 15 amino acids. After removal of 5 bases from V and 3 bases from J, the junction contained 7 bases not matched to a gene. CDR1 is SEHNR and CDR2 is FQNEAQ in the germline V gene (reference sequence). Here the CDR3 DNA reads TGTGCCAGCAGCGTGGGACAGGGGAAGGGCTACGAGCAGTACTTC. Protein sequence: CASSVGQGKGYEQYF.

V gene TRBV10-3 combines with J gene TRBJ2-2; 7 bases are a match to TRBD2. J gave up 1 base and V 8 bases, and 7 bases lay outside the gene matches. This CDR3 contains 15 residues. The germline V gene encodes CDR1 ENHRY and CDR2 SYGVKD. CDR3 in amino acids: CAILSRTRNTGELFF. The CDR3 nucleotides are TGTGCCATCCTCTCCCGGACTAGGAACACCGGGGAGCTGTTTTTT.

The V call is TRBV28, the J call TRBJ1-6; no reliable D call. The CDR3 totals 16 residues. Germline lookup yields CDR1 MDHEN and CDR2 SYDVKM. V was clipped by 2 bases and J by 1 base, with 9 bases between them. As DNA, the CDR3 is TGTGCCAGCAGTTTAGGGAGGGTTTCCTATAATTCACCCCTCCACTTT. It translates to CASSLGRVSYNSPLHF.

In its sample, this clone was seen a few times. The chain is built from TRBV5-1 and TRBJ1-2; no clear D gene. The CDR3 has 14 residues. Deletions cut 0 bases from V and 0 bases from J, with 6 bases between. Germline CDR1 reads SGHRS; CDR2 reads YFSETQ. DNA for the CDR3: TGCGCCAGCAGCTTGGTGGTAGCTAACTATGGCTACACCTTC. Its translation: CASSLVVANYGYTF. The whole variable domain, filled in from reference TRBV5-1 and TRBJ1-2, reads KAGVTQTPRYLIKTRGQQVTLSCSPISGHRSVSWYQQTPGQGLQFLFEYFSETQRNKGNFPGRFSGRQFSNSRSEMNVSTLELGDSALYLCASSLVVANYGYTFGSGTRLTVV.

Details on this clone: The same CDR3 is also encoded by other DNA sequences in this sample. DNA of the CDR3: TGTGCCTGGAGTGTACAGACCACTAACTATGGCTACACCTTC. Its translation is CAWSVQTTNYGYTF. The V call is TRBV30, the J call TRBJ1-2, with D hard to call. The CDR3 runs to 14 residues. With 0 bases removed from V and 0 bases from J, the gap between germline ends came to 8 bases. CDR1 is GTSNPN, CDR2 SVGIG, per germline (reference sequence).

The chain joins TRBV12-5 to TRBJ1-5, with a tentative D call TRBD1 (5 bases). In germline, CDR1 is LGHNT, CDR2 FRNRAP. CDR3 length: 11 amino acids. V was clipped by 3 bases and J by 15 bases, with 12 bases between them. The CDR3 is CASGFGTPGHF. CDR3 DNA: TGTGCTAGTGGTTTCGGGACCCCCGGGCATTTT. Supplemented by reference TRBV12-5 and TRBJ1-5, the full variable domain reads DARVTQTPRHKVTEMGQEVTMRCQPILGHNTVFWYRQTMMQGLELLAYFRNRAPLDDSGMPKDRFSAEMPDATLATLKIQPSEPRDSAVYFCASGFGTPGHFGDGTRLSIL.

This CDR3 is CASSYSNRGGYTF. The CDR3 nucleotides read TGTGCCAGCAGTTACTCGAATCGTGGGGGCTACACCTTC. The V and J genes are TRBV6-6 and TRBJ1-2; D gene unclear. V gave up 0 bases and J gave up 8 bases, with 10 bases separating them. From germline, CDR1 is MNHNY and CDR2 SVGAGI (reference sequence). The CDR3 runs 13 residues.

Comment on this clone: A far larger clone is one nucleotide away, so this likely arose from a read error. The V and J genes are TRBV6-5 and TRBJ2-2; TRBD1 aligns across 7 bases. The CDR3 loop spans 15 amino acids. The germline V gene encodes CDR1 MNHEY and CDR2 SVGAGI. CDR3 sequence: CAGRTGQLNTGELFF. CDR3 nucleotide sequence: TGTGCCGGCAGGACAGGACAGCTGAACACCGGGGAGCTGTTTTTT.

J is TRBJ2-7 and V is TRBV2; maybe TRBD2 (5 bases). V was pared by 6 bases and J by 2 bases, with 17 bases between. The germline V gene has CDR1 SNHLY and CDR2 FYNNEI. The CDR3 loop spans 15 amino acids. The CDR3 nucleotides are TGTGCCAGCAGAGGATGGACGGGAACGGCCTACGAGCAGTACTTC. Amino acids: CASRGWTGTAYEQYF.

The chain links TRBV7-9 to TRBJ2-1, with D possibly being TRBD1 (8 bases). Per germline, CDR1 SEHNR and CDR2 FQNEAQ (reference sequence). This CDR3 contains 15 residues. The ends were cut back, 4 bases at V and 12 bases at J, with 22 bases in the middle. This CDR3 reads CASSSGAQGAGVQFF. CDR3 sequence (DNA): TGTGCCAGCAGCTCCGGGGCCCAGGGGGCGGGGGTGCAGTTCTTC.

The chain couples TRBV18 to TRBJ1-5; D is uncertain. V gave up 6 bases and J gave up 0 bases, with 15 bases separating them. Germline-derived CDR1 and CDR2 are KGHSH and LQKENI. The CDR3 has 16 residues. The CDR3 DNA follows: TGTGCCAGCTCGAAGACCGAAAGTTATAGCAATCAGCCCCAGCATTTT. This encodes CASSKTESYSNQPQHF.

The rearrangement joins TRBV6-6 to TRBJ1-1; D is unresolved. The CDR3 is 13 residues long. Germline CDR1 is MNHNY and CDR2 is SVGAGI (reference sequence). The V end was cut by 7 bases, the J end by 0 bases, with 9 bases between. The CDR3: CASIPTVNTEAFF. CDR3 bases: TGTGCCAGCATTCCGACCGTGAACACTGAAGCTTTCTTT.

This chain links TRBV29-1 with TRBJ1-2; D may be TRBD1 (5 bases). Trimming took 4 bases from V and 1 from J, leaving 10 bases between them. CDR3 length: 13 amino acids. From germline, CDR1 is SQVTM and CDR2 ANQGSEA. This CDR3 is CSVVGGNNYGYTF. For the CDR3, the DNA is TGCAGCGTTGTTGGGGGGAATAACTATGGCTACACCTTC.

As regards this clone: This sample includes further DNA sequences coding for the same CDR3. The rearrangement uses TRBV18 and TRBJ2-7; tentative D call: TRBD2 (6 bases). Germline lookup yields CDR1 KGHSH and CDR2 LQKENI. The CDR3 covers 13 residues. Trimming pared 4 bases from V and 2 bases from J, leaving 9 bases between. The CDR3 DNA sequence: TGTGCCAGCTCACTCCGGGAGCCCTACGAGCAGTACTTC. This translates into CASSLREPYEQYF.

The chain has TRBV11-2 and TRBJ2-5; D is uncertain. With 1 base removed from V and 0 bases from J, the gap between germline ends came to 9 bases. Germline CDR1 is SGHAT and CDR2 is FQNNGV. The CDR3 is made up of 15 amino acids. DNA for the CDR3: TGTGCCAGCAGCTTAGGGCATCAGTACCAAGAGACCCAGTACTTC. It yields the protein CASSLGHQYQETQYF.

The chain joins TRBV19 to TRBJ2-2; D not certain. There are 13 residues in the CDR3. The ends were cut back, 3 bases at V and 1 base at J, with 3 bases in the middle. Germline V CDR1 and CDR2: LNHDA, SQIVND (reference sequence). CDR3 sequence reads: CASSIWNTGELFF. The CDR3 DNA reads as TGTGCCAGTAGTATCTGGAACACCGGGGAGCTGTTTTTT.

This clone was observed a single time. Other DNA sequences in this sample translate to the same CDR3. The chain links TRBV7-3 to TRBJ2-7; 8 bases map to TRBD1. V was pared by 5 bases and J by 3 bases, with 9 bases of the junction left unmatched. Germline V gene sequence: CDR1 SGHTA, CDR2 FQGTGA. The length of the CDR3 is 15 residues. CDR3 sequence reads: CASSPGGTGGYEQYF. CDR3 DNA: TGTGCCAGCAGCCCAGGGGGGACAGGAGGCTACGAGCAGTACTTC. The full variable domain, with the rest looked up from reference TRBV7-3 and TRBJ2-7, is GAGVSQTPSNKVTEKGKYVELRCDPISGHTALYWYRQSLGQGPEFLIYFQGTGAADDSGLPNDRFFAVRPEGSVSTLKIQRTERGDSAVYLCASSPGGTGGYEQYFGPGTRLTVT.

The J gene is TRBJ2-2, the V gene TRBV5-6; TRBD2 matches 10 bases. Germline trimming cut 4 bases from V and 7 bases from J; bases unmatched to any gene: 10. The CDR3 has 16 amino acids. The germline CDR1 and CDR2 sequences are SGHDT and YYEEEE. CDR3 in amino acids: CASSLLAGRVYGELFF. CDR3 bases: TGTGCCAGCAGCCTACTAGCGGGGAGGGTGTACGGGGAGCTGTTTTTT.

V gene TRBV4-1 combines with J gene TRBJ2-1; 9 bases agree with TRBD2. The trim removed 0 bases at V and 2 bases at J, leaving 5 bases unmatched. Germline lookup yields CDR1 MGHRA and CDR2 YSYEKL. The length of the CDR3 is 17 residues. CDR3 coding DNA: TGCGCCAGCAGCCAAGATCCTGGGACTAGCACCTACAATGAGCAGTTCTTC. Translated: CASSQDPGTSTYNEQFF.

Only a few counts were recorded for this clone. The V gene is TRBV5-1, the J gene TRBJ2-2; a weak D match, TRBD1 (5 bases). Germline CDR1 reads SGHRS; CDR2 reads YFSETQ. This CDR3 has 13 amino acids. The ends were cut back, 7 bases at V and 1 base at J, with 8 bases in the middle. The CDR3, as DNA: TGCGCCAGCGGAACAGGGAACACCGGGGAGCTGTTTTTT. Its translation: CASGTGNTGELFF.

The chain joins TRBV18 to TRBJ2-1; the match to TRBD1 covers 10 bases. Germline assignment: CDR1 KGHSH and CDR2 LQKENI. CDR3 length: 15 residues. V was clipped by 0 bases and J by 12 bases; unmatched bases: 8. The CDR3 nucleotides read TGTGCCAGCTCACCACCGGAGGGACAGGGGATCGGGCAGTTCTTC. Encoded protein: CASSPPEGQGIGQFF.